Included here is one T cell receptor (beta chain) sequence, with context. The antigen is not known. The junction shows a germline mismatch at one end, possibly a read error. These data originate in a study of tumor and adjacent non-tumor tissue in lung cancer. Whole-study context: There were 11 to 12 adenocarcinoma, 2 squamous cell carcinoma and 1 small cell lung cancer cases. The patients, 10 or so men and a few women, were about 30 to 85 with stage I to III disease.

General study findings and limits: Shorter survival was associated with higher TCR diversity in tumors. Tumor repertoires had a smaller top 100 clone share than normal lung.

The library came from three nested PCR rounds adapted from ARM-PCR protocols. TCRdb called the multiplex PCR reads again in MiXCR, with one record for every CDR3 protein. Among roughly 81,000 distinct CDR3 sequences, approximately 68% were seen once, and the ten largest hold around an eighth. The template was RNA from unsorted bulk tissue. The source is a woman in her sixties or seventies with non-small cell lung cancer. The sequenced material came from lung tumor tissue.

The CDR3 reads CGSSSVPFSLGAGELFF. Here the CDR3 DNA reads TGTGGCAGCAGCTCGGTCCCGTTCAGCCTGGGGGCTGGGGAGCTGTTTTTT. The V gene is TRBV7-9, the J gene TRBJ2-2, with D perhaps matching TRBD1 (6 bases). Germline V gene data show CDR1 as SEHNR and CDR2 as FQNEAQ (reference sequence). The CDR3 runs 17 residues. Complete variable domain (other parts from reference TRBV7-9 and TRBJ2-2): DTGVSQNPRHKITKRGQNVTFRCDPISEHNRLYWYRQTLGQGPEFLTYFQNEAQLEKSRLLSDRFSAERPKGSFSTLEIQRTEQGDSAMYLCGSSSVPFSLGAGELFFGEGSRLTVL.